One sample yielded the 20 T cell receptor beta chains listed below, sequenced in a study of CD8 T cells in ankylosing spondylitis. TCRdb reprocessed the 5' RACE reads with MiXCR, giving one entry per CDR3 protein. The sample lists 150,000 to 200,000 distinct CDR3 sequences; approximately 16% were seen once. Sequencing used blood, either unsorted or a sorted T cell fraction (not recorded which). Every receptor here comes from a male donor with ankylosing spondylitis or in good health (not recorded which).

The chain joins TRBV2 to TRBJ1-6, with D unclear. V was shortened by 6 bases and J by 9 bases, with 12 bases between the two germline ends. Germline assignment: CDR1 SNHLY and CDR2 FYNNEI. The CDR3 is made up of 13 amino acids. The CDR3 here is CASSPRLGSPLHF. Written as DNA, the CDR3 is TGTGCCAGCAGCCCTCGCTTGGGTTCACCCCTCCACTTT.

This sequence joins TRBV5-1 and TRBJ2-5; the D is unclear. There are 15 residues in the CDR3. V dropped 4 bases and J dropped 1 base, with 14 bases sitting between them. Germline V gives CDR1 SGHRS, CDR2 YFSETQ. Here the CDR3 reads CASSPIQQTQETQYF. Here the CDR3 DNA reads TGCGCCAGCAGCCCGATCCAGCAGACCCAAGAGACCCAGTACTTC.

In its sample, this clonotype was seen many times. In DNA, the CDR3 is TGTGCCAGCAGTTCGCCGACTAGCGGGAGCACAGATACGCAGTATTTT. Protein product: CASSSPTSGSTDTQYF. The chain employs TRBV12-3 or TRBV12-4 and TRBJ2-3; 10 nucleotides agree with TRBD2. The CDR3 is 16 residues long. The V gene end was trimmed by 4 bases and the J gene end by 0 bases; junction bases not matched to a gene: 4.

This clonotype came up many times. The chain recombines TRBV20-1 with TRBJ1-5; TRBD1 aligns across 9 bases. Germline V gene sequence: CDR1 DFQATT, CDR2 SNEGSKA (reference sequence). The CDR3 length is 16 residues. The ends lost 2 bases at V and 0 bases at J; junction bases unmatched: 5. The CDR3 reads CSARRQGDYSNQPQHF. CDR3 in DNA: TGCAGTGCTAGAAGACAGGGGGATTATAGCAATCAGCCCCAGCATTTT.

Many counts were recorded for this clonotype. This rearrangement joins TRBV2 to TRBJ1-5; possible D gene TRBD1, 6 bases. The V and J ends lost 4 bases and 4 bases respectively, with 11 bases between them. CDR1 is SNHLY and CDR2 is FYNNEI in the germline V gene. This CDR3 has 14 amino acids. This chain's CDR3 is CASSGTGLNQPQHF. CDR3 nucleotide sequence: TGTGCCAGCAGTGGTACAGGGCTAAATCAGCCCCAGCATTTT.

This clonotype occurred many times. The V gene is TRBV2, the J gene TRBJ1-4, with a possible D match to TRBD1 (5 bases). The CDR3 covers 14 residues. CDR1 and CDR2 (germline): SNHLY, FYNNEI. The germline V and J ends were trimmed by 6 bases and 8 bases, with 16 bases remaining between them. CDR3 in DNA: TGTGCCAGCAGAGCCCCCCAGGGTTGGGAAAAACTGTTTTTT. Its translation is CASRAPQGWEKLFF.

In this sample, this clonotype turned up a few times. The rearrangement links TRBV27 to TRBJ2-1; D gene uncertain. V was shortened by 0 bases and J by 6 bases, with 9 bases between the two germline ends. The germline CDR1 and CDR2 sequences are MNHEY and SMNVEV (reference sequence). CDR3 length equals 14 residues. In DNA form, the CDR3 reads TGTGCCAGCAGTTTATCCGGTGGTATCAATGAGCAGTTCTTC. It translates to CASSLSGGINEQFF.

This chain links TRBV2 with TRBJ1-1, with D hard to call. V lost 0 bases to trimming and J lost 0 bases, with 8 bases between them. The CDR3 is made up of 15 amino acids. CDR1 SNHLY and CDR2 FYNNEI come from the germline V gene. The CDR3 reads CASSEARTLNTEAFF. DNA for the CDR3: TGTGCCAGCAGTGAAGCCCGCACTTTGAACACTGAAGCTTTCTTT.

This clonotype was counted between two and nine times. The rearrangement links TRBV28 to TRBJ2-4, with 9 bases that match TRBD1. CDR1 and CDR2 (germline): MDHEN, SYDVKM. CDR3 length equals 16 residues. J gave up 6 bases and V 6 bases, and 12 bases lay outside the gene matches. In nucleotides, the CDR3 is TGTGCCAGCAGACCGGGACAGGGAGGATGGGGAAACATTCAGTACTTC. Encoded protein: CASRPGQGGWGNIQYF.

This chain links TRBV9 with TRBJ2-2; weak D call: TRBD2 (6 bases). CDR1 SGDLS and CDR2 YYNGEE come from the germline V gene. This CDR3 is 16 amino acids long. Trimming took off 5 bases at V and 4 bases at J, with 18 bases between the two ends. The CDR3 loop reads CASSAGPGLFTGELFF. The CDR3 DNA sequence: TGTGCCAGCAGTGCCGGCCCGGGACTTTTCACCGGGGAGCTGTTTTTT.

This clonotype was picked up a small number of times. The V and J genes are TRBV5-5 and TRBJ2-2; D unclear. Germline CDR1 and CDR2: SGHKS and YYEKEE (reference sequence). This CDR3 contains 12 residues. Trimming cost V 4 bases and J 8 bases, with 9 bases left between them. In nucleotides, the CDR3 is TGTGCCAGCAGCGCCAATCTGGGGGAGCTGTTTTTT. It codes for CASSANLGELFF.

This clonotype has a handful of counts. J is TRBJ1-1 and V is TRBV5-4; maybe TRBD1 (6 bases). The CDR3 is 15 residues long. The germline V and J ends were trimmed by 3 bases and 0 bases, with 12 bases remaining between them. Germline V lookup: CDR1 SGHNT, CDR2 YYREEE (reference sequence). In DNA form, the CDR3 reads TGTGCCAGCAGCTCCCCCGGGACAATGAACACTGAAGCTTTCTTT. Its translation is CASSSPGTMNTEAFF.

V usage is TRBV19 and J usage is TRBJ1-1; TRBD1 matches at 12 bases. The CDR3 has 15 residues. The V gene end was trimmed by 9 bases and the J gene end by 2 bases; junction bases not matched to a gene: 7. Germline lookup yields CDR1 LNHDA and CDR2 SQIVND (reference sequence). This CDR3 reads CASNRDRGLNTEAFF. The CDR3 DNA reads TGTGCCAGCAATCGGGACAGGGGGCTCAACACTGAAGCTTTCTTT.

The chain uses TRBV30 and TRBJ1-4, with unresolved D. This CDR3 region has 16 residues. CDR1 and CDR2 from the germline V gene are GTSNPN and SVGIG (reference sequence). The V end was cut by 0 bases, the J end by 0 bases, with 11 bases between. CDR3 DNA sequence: TGTGCCTGGAGTGTACCGTCGGCCTCAACTAATGAAAAACTGTTTTTT. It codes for CAWSVPSASTNEKLFF.

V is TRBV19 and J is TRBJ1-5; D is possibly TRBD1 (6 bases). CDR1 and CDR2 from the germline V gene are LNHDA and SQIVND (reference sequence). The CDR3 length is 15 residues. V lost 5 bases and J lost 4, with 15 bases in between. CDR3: CASSLRGDNNQPQHF. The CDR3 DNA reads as TGTGCCAGTAGTCTAAGAGGGGACAATAATCAGCCCCAGCATTTT.

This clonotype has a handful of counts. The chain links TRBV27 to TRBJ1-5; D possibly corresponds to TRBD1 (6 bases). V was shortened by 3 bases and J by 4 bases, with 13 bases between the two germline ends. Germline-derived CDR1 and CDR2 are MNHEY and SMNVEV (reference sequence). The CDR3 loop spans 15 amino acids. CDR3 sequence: CASSLEGRGNQPQHF. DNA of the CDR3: TGTGCCAGCAGTTTGGAAGGCAGGGGTAATCAGCCCCAGCATTTT.

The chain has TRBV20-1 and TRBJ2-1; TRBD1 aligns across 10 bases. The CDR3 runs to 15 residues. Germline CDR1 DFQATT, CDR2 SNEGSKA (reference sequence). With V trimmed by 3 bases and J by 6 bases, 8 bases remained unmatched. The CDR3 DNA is TGCAGTGCTAGGTTGCCCGGGACAGGGGTCAATGAGCAGTTCTTC. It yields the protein CSARLPGTGVNEQFF.

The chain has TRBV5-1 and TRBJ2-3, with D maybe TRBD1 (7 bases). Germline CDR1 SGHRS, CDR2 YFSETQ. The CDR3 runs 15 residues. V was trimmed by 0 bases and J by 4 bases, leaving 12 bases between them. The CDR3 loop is CASSLGRGEADTQYF. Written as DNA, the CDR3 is TGCGCCAGCAGCTTGGGCAGGGGGGAAGCAGATACGCAGTATTTT.

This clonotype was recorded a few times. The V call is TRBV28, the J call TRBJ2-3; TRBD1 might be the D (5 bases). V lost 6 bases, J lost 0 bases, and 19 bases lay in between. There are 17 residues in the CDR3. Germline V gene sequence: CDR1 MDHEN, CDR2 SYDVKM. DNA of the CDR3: TGTGCCAGCAGCCAACGAGCTAGGGGAACTAGCACAGATACGCAGTATTTT. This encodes CASSQRARGTSTDTQYF.

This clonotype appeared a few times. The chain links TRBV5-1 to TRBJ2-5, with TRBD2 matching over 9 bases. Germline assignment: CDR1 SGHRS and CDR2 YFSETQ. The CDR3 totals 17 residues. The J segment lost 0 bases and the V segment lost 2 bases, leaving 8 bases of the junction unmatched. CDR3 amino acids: CASSFVAGAHHQETQYF. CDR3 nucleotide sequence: TGCGCCAGCAGCTTTGTAGCGGGAGCGCACCACCAAGAGACCCAGTACTTC.